Detailed here is one T cell receptor (beta chain). This record comes from a study of T cells in Graves' hyperthyroidism and ophthalmopathy. The CDR3 extends over 14 amino acids. Trimming removed 6 bases from V and 2 bases from J, with 14 bases in between. Germline V gene lookup returns CDR1 SGHAT and CDR2 FQNNGV. TCR beta CDR3 region amplification was performed from RNA transcripts. The TCR CDR3 first-round RT-PCR relied on the HTBI primer set. TCRdb re-called the multiplex PCR reads through MiXCR, storing one row per CDR3 protein. The sample lists hundreds of thousands of distinct CDR3 sequences, roughly 14% occurring once.

The TCR sequence derives from a woman aged 40 to 50 with Graves' ophthalmopathy. The specimen was blood. The V and J genes are TRBV11-2 and TRBJ2-7; TRBD2 is a possible D gene (5 bases). CDR3 sequence: CASRIGGEPYEQYF. In DNA form, the CDR3 reads TGTGCCAGCAGGATAGGTGGGGAGCCCTACGAGCAGTACTTC.